The 20 T cell receptor beta chains presented below share a single source sample, sequenced in a study of blood T cell repertoires in COVID-19. Using immunoSEQ multiplex PCR, the repertoire was profiled, and TCRdb retains in-frame clones only, with some absent. The sample records about 60,000 clones, just over 85% being singletons. The sample taken for sequencing was peripheral blood. These receptors were taken from a human donor in a cohort sampled during active COVID-19.

This chain joins TRBV2 and TRBJ2-7; 13 bases fit TRBD2. V was clipped by 4 bases and J by 1 base; unmatched bases: 4. CDR3 length: 16 amino acids. Germline loops: CDR1 SNHLY, CDR2 FYNNEI. The CDR3 loop is CASSVGTSGTSYEQYF. CDR3 nucleotides: TGTGCCAGCAGTGTTGGGACTAGCGGGACATCCTACGAGCAGTACTTC.

The rearrangement links TRBV19 to TRBJ2-1; perhaps TRBD2 as D (7 bases). The CDR3 is 16 amino acids. Trimming removed 6 bases at V and 8 bases at J, with 23 bases between. CDR1 is LNHDA and CDR2 is SQIVND in the germline V gene (reference sequence). The CDR3 spells CASRYGGQGPTDEQFF. DNA for the CDR3: TGTGCCAGTAGGTACGGGGGGCAAGGGCCAACGGATGAGCAGTTCTTC.

This chain links TRBV18 with TRBJ2-3; maybe TRBD2 (6 bases). The CDR3 sequence is 17 residues long. V was cut by 0 bases and J by 3 bases, with 16 bases left in between. Germline V lookup: CDR1 KGHSH, CDR2 LQKENI. CDR3 protein: CASSPPRSAAGTDTQYF. In nucleotides, the CDR3 is TGTGCCAGCTCACCACCCCGTTCCGCTGCGGGGACAGATACGCAGTATTTT.

Written as DNA, the CDR3 is TGTGCCAGTAGTAACGGGAGGATGGGAGAGACCCAGTACTTC. Translating gives CASSNGRMGETQYF. This sequence joins TRBV19 and TRBJ2-5, with 7 bases that match TRBD2. The V gene end was trimmed by 4 bases and the J gene end by 4 bases; junction bases not matched to a gene: 6. The CDR3 has 14 residues. In germline, CDR1 is LNHDA, CDR2 SQIVND (reference sequence).

J is TRBJ1-2 and V is TRBV7-9; 12 nucleotides match TRBD1. The V gene end was trimmed by 5 bases and the J gene end by 8 bases; junction bases not matched to a gene: 6. This CDR3 region has 14 residues. The V gene's germline CDR1 is SEHNR and CDR2 FQNEAQ (reference sequence). The CDR3 protein is CASSRGQGARGYTF. The CDR3 coding sequence is TGTGCCAGCAGCCGGGGACAGGGGGCGCGAGGCTACACCTTC.

J is TRBJ2-6 and V is TRBV4-2; D remains unclear. The V end was cut by 2 bases, the J end by 4 bases, with 6 bases between. Germline CDR1 and CDR2: LGHNA and YNFKEQ. This CDR3 spans 14 amino acids. CDR3: CASSQPSGANVLTF. The DNA for the CDR3 is TGTGCCAGCAGCCAACCGAGCGGGGCCAACGTCCTGACTTTC.

The gene calls are TRBV3-1 (or the pseudogene TRBV3-2) and TRBJ2-3; the D gene is possibly TRBD2 (6 bases). Germline V gene sequence: CDR1 LGHDT, CDR2 YNNKEL (reference sequence). The V end was cut by 4 bases, the J end by 4 bases, with 15 bases between. CDR3 length equals 15 residues. CDR3 region: CASSPRIRGSDTQYF. CDR3 in DNA: TGTGCCAGCAGCCCCCGGATCCGGGGGTCAGATACGCAGTATTTT.

This chain links TRBV6-6 with TRBJ1-3; D is perhaps TRBD1 (5 bases). V was shortened by 0 bases and J by 1 base, with 10 bases between the two germline ends. This CDR3 has 16 residues. Germline assignment: CDR1 MNHNY and CDR2 SVGAGI (reference sequence). CDR3 nucleotides: TGTGCCAGCAGTTACTCGACTTCAGGGTCTGGAAACACCATATATTTT. Its protein product is CASSYSTSGSGNTIYF.

V usage is TRBV5-1 and J usage is TRBJ2-7; maybe TRBD1 (6 bases). CDR1 is SGHRS and CDR2 is YFSETQ in the germline V gene. Trimming stripped 0 bases from V and 2 bases from J, with 9 bases between. This CDR3 comprises 14 residues. The CDR3 nucleotides read TGCGCCAGCAGCTTGGTGCAGGGGACCTACGAGCAGTACTTC. Its protein is CASSLVQGTYEQYF.

The gene calls are TRBV7-2 and TRBJ2-7; 9 bases agree with TRBD1. J was trimmed by 3 bases and V by 5 bases; bases with no gene match: 2. This CDR3 spans 13 amino acids. Germline loops: CDR1 SGHTA, CDR2 FQGNSA. CDR3 sequence: CASSLTGGYEQYF. CDR3 nucleotides: TGTGCCAGCAGCCTGACAGGGGGCTACGAGCAGTACTTC.

V gene TRBV3-1 (or the pseudogene TRBV3-2) combines with J gene TRBJ2-5; possible D gene TRBD2, 5 bases. CDR1 and CDR2 from the germline V gene are LGHDT and YNNKEL (reference sequence). V was clipped by 4 bases and J by 0 bases, with 9 bases between them. CDR3 length equals 14 residues. The CDR3 here is CASSPRRDQETQYF. CDR3 in DNA: TGTGCCAGCAGCCCCAGGCGGGACCAAGAGACCCAGTACTTC.

This chain connects TRBV2 to TRBJ2-7; the match to TRBD2 covers 10 bases. Germline V gene lookup returns CDR1 SNHLY and CDR2 FYNNEI. J gave up 9 bases and V 2 bases, and 10 bases lay outside the gene matches. The CDR3 covers 15 residues. The DNA for the CDR3 is TGTGCCAGCAGTGAATTTGGAGCTAGCGGGAGAACGCAGTACTTC. The encoded protein is CASSEFGASGRTQYF.

V and J are TRBV5-4 and TRBJ1-1; possible D gene TRBD1, 5 bases. The V gene lost 4 bases and the J gene lost 0 bases, with 13 bases spanning the gap. CDR1 SGHNT and CDR2 YYREEE come from the germline V gene (reference sequence). The length of the CDR3 is 15 residues. In nucleotides, the CDR3 is TGTGCCAGCAGCAATCGGACACCGATGAACACTGAAGCTTTCTTT. Amino acid sequence: CASSNRTPMNTEAFF.

The rearrangement uses TRBV3-1 (or the pseudogene TRBV3-2) and TRBJ2-5; 8 nucleotides line up with TRBD1. This CDR3 has 16 residues. The V gene end was trimmed by 0 bases and the J gene end by 3 bases; junction bases not matched to a gene: 6. From germline, CDR1 is LGHDT and CDR2 YNNKEL (reference sequence). The CDR3 is CASSQDGRGREETQYF. The CDR3 bases are TGTGCCAGCAGCCAAGATGGCAGGGGGCGCGAAGAGACCCAGTACTTC.

The chain employs TRBV30 and TRBJ2-1; TRBD2 matches 8 bases. Trimming removed 3 bases from V and 1 base from J; junction bases left unmatched: 5. The CDR3 is 15 residues long. CDR1 is GTSNPN and CDR2 is SVGIG in the germline V gene (reference sequence). CDR3 coding DNA: TGTGCCTGGAGGAAGGGACTAGTTTCCTACAATGAGCAGTTCTTC. Its translation: CAWRKGLVSYNEQFF.

This chain links TRBV9 with TRBJ2-2, with TRBD2 matching over 12 bases. The V gene end was trimmed by 2 bases and the J gene end by 2 bases; junction bases not matched to a gene: 1. The CDR3 has 16 residues. Germline V gene data show CDR1 as SGDLS and CDR2 as YYNGEE. CDR3 loop: CASSVTSGGNTGELFF. For the CDR3, the DNA is TGTGCCAGCAGCGTGACTAGCGGGGGAAACACCGGGGAGCTGTTTTTT.

The chain has TRBV6-2 or TRBV6-3 and TRBJ1-5; D uncertain. The CDR3 length is 13 residues. CDR1 and CDR2 (germline): MNHEY, SVGEGT. The germline V and J ends were trimmed by 4 bases and 6 bases, with 10 bases remaining between them. CDR3 sequence: CASSFGRIQPQHF. In nucleotides, the CDR3 is TGTGCCAGCAGTTTTGGCCGAATTCAGCCCCAGCATTTT.

CDR3 protein: CASSSLAGASYNEQFF. For the CDR3, the DNA is TGTGCCAGCAGCTCTTTAGCGGGGGCCTCCTACAATGAGCAGTTCTTC. The V call is TRBV11-2, the J call TRBJ2-1, with TRBD2 matching 9 bases. The V segment lost 4 bases and the J segment 0 bases; nucleotides outside the gene matches: 4. This CDR3 has 16 residues. Germline-derived CDR1 and CDR2 are SGHAT and FQNNGV.

V gene TRBV7-2 combines with J gene TRBJ1-2, with a tentative D call TRBD1 (6 bases). This CDR3 contains 14 residues. The V gene's germline CDR1 is SGHTA and CDR2 FQGNSA. Trimming shortened V by 2 bases and J by 2 bases, and 9 bases separated the two germline ends. The CDR3 nucleotides read TGTGCCAGCAGCTTAAATCAGGGGAACTATGGCTACACCTTC. Translation gives CASSLNQGNYGYTF.

This chain links TRBV7-9 with TRBJ2-3; 8 positions agree with TRBD1. This CDR3 is built from 15 residues. Per germline, CDR1 SEHNR and CDR2 FQNEAQ (reference sequence). Trimming at V came to 1 base and at J to 0 bases, leaving 0 bases not matched to a gene. CDR3 region: CASSLGQGSTDTQYF. Here the CDR3 DNA reads TGTGCCAGCAGCTTAGGACAGGGGAGCACAGATACGCAGTATTTT.